This TCR beta chain was found in a study of blood T cell repertoires in COVID-19. On the study more broadly: Acute and convalescent COVID-19 samples came from the United States, Italy and Spain. PBMCs, B-cell-depleted T cells, or T cells provided the cDNA or gDNA that made up the material.

The CDR3 extends over 15 amino acids. The germline V gene has CDR1 KGHDR and CDR2 SFDVKD. The V segment lost 4 bases and the J segment 3 bases; nucleotides outside the gene matches: 1. Clones were sequenced by immunoSEQ multiplex PCR, and TCRdb holds only the in-frame ones, with some missing. The sample lists about 120,000 clones; approximately 87% were seen once. The chain combines TRBV24-1 with TRBJ2-5; TRBD2 agrees at 13 bases. The source material was peripheral blood. The clonotype originates from a woman aged 45 to 65 with acute or convalescent COVID-19. For the CDR3, the DNA is TGTGCCACCAGTGAAGGGACTAGCGGGGAAGAGACCCAGTACTTC. This sequence encodes CATSEGTSGEETQYF.